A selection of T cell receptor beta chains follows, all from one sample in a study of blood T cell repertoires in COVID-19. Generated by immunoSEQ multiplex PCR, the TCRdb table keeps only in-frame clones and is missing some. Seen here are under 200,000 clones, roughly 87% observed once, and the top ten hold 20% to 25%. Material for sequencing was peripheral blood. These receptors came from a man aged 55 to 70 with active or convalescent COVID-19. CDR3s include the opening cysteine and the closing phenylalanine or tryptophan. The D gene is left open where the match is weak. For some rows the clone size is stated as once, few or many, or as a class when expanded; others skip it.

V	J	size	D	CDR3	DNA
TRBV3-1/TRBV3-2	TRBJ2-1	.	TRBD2	CASSPPPGRGGQNEQFF	TGTGCCAGCAGCCCGCCCCCGGGGCGGGGGGGCCAAAATGAGCAGTTCTTC
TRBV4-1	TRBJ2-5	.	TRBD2	CASSQDPAGGQETQYF	TGCGCCAGCAGCCAAGATCCAGCGGGGGGCCAAGAGACCCAGTACTTC
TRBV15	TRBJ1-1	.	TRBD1	CATSRDLRGAEAFF	TGTGCCACCAGCAGAGATCTCAGGGGGGCTGAAGCTTTCTTT
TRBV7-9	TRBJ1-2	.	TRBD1	CATQTGAHNYGYTF	TGTGCCACACAGACAGGGGCGCATAACTATGGCTACACCTTC
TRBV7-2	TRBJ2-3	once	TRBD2	CASSVAGRTDTQYF	TGTGCCAGCAGCGTAGCGGGGAGAACAGATACGCAGTATTTT
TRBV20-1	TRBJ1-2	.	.	CSASTGYGYTF	TGCAGTGCTAGTACAGGCTATGGCTACACCTTC
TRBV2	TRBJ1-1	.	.	CASSEPGGTEAFF	TGTGCCAGCAGTGAACCGGGGGGAACTGAAGCTTTCTTT
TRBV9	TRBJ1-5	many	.	CASSVGFNQPQHF	TGTGCCAGCAGCGTGGGCTTCAATCAGCCCCAGCATTTT
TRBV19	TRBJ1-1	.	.	CASSEVLSTEAFF	TGTGCCAGTAGTGAGGTCCTGAGCACTGAAGCTTTCTTT
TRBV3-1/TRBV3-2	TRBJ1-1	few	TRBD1	CASSLGTGRPNTEAFF	TGTGCCAGCAGCCTTGGGACAGGCCGACCGAACACTGAAGCTTTCTTT
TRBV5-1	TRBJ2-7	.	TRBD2	CASSQELMTSGSYEQYF	TGCGCCAGCAGCCAGGAATTAATGACTAGCGGGTCCTACGAGCAGTACTTC
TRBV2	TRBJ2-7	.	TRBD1	CASTSRGSYEQYF	TGTGCCAGCACAAGCAGGGGGTCCTACGAGCAGTACTTC
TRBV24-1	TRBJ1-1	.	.	CATSDLKGRGNTEAFF	TGTGCCACCAGTGATTTAAAGGGCAGGGGGAACACTGAAGCTTTCTTT
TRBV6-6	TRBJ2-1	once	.	CASTTTPGHLYNEQFF	TGTGCCAGCACCACAACCCCGGGACACCTCTACAATGAGCAGTTCTTC